These 12 T cell receptor beta chains were sequenced from one sample in a study of high-grade serous ovarian cancer treatment subgroups. Tumor tissue was taken before any definitive surgery or chemotherapy was given. TCRdb's table, derived via immunoSEQ multiplex PCR, lists solely in-frame clones and lacks some. The repertoire consists of 5,500 to 6,000 clones, with around 70% occurring once and the leading ten covering approximately 7.7%. Sequencing was carried out using tumor tissue. The receptors were sampled from a human donor with high-grade serous ovarian cancer.

As to this clone: At one end, the junction sequence differs from germline, possibly due to a read error. The chain uses TRBV4-2 and TRBJ1-6; D unresolved. The germline V gene has CDR1 LGHNA and CDR2 YNFKEQ. This CDR3 has 18 amino acids. The CDR3 nucleotides read TGTGCCGGCAGCCAAGATCGGGGAAAGGGTTACGGGAATTCACCCCTCCACTTT. Translated: CAGSQDRGKGYGNSPLHF.

The rearrangement uses TRBV5-1 and TRBJ1-1, with no clear D. Trimming stripped 5 bases from V and 1 base from J, with 9 bases between. This CDR3 has 13 amino acids. Looked up from germline, CDR1 is SGHRS and CDR2 is YFSETQ. CDR3 sequence (DNA): TGCGCCAGCAGGATTCAAACGAACACTGAAGCTTTCTTT. Protein: CASRIQTNTEAFF.

V is TRBV18 and J is TRBJ2-5; TRBD2 is a possible D gene (7 bases). Trimming took off 3 bases at V and 1 base at J, with 18 bases between the two ends. Germline CDR1 KGHSH, CDR2 LQKENI. This CDR3 comprises 17 residues. The CDR3 coding sequence is TGTGCCAGCTCACCGCTCGCGGGCGGGGGCACCCAAGAGACCCAGTACTTC. Protein: CASSPLAGGGTQETQYF.

The rearrangement links TRBV7-2 to TRBJ1-2, with D perhaps matching TRBD1 (5 bases). The CDR3 spans 14 residues. Trimming pared 3 bases from V and 2 bases from J, leaving 10 bases between. CDR1 is SGHTA and CDR2 is FQGNSA in the germline V gene. The CDR3 DNA reads as TGTGCCAGCAGCTTGGGTGGGGCCAACTATGGCTACACCTTC. It encodes CASSLGGANYGYTF.

This clone occurred a few times. The V call is TRBV18, the J call TRBJ1-3; possible D gene TRBD1, 5 bases. Deletions cut 6 bases from V and 0 bases from J, with 15 bases between. This CDR3 comprises 16 residues. The germline V gene encodes CDR1 KGHSH and CDR2 LQKENI. CDR3 amino acids: CASSPGPPASGNTIYF. CDR3 DNA sequence: TGTGCCAGCTCCCCGGGACCTCCCGCCTCTGGAAACACCATATATTTT. Full variable domain (outside the CDR3, taken from reference TRBV18 and TRBJ1-3): NAGVMQNPRHLVRRRGQEARLRCSPMKGHSHVYWYRQLPEEGLKFMVYLQKENIIDESGMPKERFSAEFPKEGPSILRIQQVVRGDSAAYFCASSPGPPASGNTIYFGEGSWLTVV.

The V gene is TRBV5-1, the J gene TRBJ1-3; 8 bases map to TRBD1. Looked up from germline, CDR1 is SGHRS and CDR2 is YFSETQ. There are 17 residues in the CDR3. Trimming at V came to 5 bases and at J to 4 bases, leaving 14 bases not matched to a gene. The chain's CDR3 is CASRRTGSVGLGNTIYF. In nucleotides, the CDR3 is TGCGCCAGCAGGAGGACAGGGAGCGTCGGGCTCGGAAACACCATATATTTT.

This chain uses TRBV5-1 with TRBJ1-1; 10 bases agree with TRBD1. This CDR3 comprises 16 residues. V was pared by 5 bases and J by 0 bases, with 7 bases of the junction left unmatched. Germline CDR1 SGHRS, CDR2 YFSETQ. The CDR3, as DNA: TGCGCCAGCAGTCGGACAGGGGGATTCATGAACACTGAAGCTTTCTTT. This codes for CASSRTGGFMNTEAFF.

This rearrangement joins TRBV7-6 to TRBJ2-5, with TRBD2 matching 11 bases. Germline-derived CDR1 and CDR2 are SGHVS and FNYEAQ. This CDR3 has 13 residues. Germline trimming cut 9 bases from V and 5 bases from J; bases unmatched to any gene: 5. CDR3 amino acids: CASSGGAEETQYF. The DNA for the CDR3 is TGTGCCAGTAGCGGGGGGGCCGAGGAGACCCAGTACTTC.

This chain connects TRBV18 to TRBJ2-3; D is unresolved. Trimming took 9 bases from V and 5 from J, leaving 6 bases between them. The CDR3 runs 10 residues. Per the germline V gene, CDR1 is KGHSH and CDR2 is LQKENI. The CDR3 is CASRQDTQYF. The CDR3 nucleotides read TGTGCCAGTCGACAAGATACGCAGTATTTT.

This clone was seen more than once but under ten times. The chain links TRBV19 to TRBJ1-1, with D possibly matching TRBD1 (6 bases). In germline, CDR1 is LNHDA, CDR2 SQIVND (reference sequence). The CDR3 covers 13 residues. V gave up 6 bases and J gave up 7 bases, with 15 bases separating them. CDR3 loop: CASRPRGLGEAFF. The CDR3 nucleotides are TGTGCCAGTAGACCCAGGGGTTTGGGTGAAGCTTTCTTT.

V is TRBV11-2 and J is TRBJ1-1; D is uncertain. Trimming pared 3 bases from V and 0 bases from J, leaving 8 bases between. The length of the CDR3 is 14 residues. Germline V gives CDR1 SGHAT, CDR2 FQNNGV. CDR3 nucleotides: TGTGCCAGCAGCTTCGGCAGTTTGAACACTGAAGCTTTCTTT. Translated, it gives CASSFGSLNTEAFF.

The gene calls are TRBV7-9 and TRBJ2-7; TRBD1 might be the D (5 bases). Looked up from germline, CDR1 is SEHNR and CDR2 is FQNEAQ (reference sequence). The germline V and J ends were trimmed by 0 bases and 1 base, with 10 bases remaining between them. This CDR3 comprises 15 residues. In DNA, the CDR3 is TGTGCCAGCAGCTTAGCCCCGACAGTATCCTACGAGCAGTACTTC. Amino acid sequence: CASSLAPTVSYEQYF.